The 30 T cell receptor beta chains in this list originate from one sample, sequenced in a study of PD-L1 blockade in urothelial cancer. This table comes from immunoSEQ multiplex PCR, and its TCRdb copy is limited to in-frame clones, with some not included. In the table there are 25,000 to 30,000 clones, approximately 86% of which are singletons. The material sequenced was PBMCs, taken around atezolizumab (anti-PD-L1) treatment. All receptors come from a man aged 50 or older with urothelial cancer.

The chain joins TRBV9 to TRBJ2-2; TRBD2 is a possible D gene (10 bases). Per germline, CDR1 SGDLS and CDR2 YYNGEE. This CDR3 contains 21 residues. V was clipped by 1 base and J by 5 bases, with 30 bases between them. The CDR3 sequence is CASSVSSGQGLAGGYTGELFF. The CDR3 DNA reads TGTGCCAGCAGCGTATCATCGGGACAGGGCTTAGCGGGAGGTTATACCGGGGAGCTGTTTTTT.

This clone was seen only once. V usage is TRBV5-5 and J usage is TRBJ1-1; D is undetermined. The CDR3 length is 15 residues. V was trimmed by 1 base and J by 0 bases, leaving 10 bases between them. CDR1 SGHKS and CDR2 YYEKEE come from the germline V gene (reference sequence). The CDR3 is CASSLIGSMNTEAFF. The CDR3 nucleotides are TGTGCCAGCAGCTTGATCGGGTCCATGAACACTGAAGCTTTCTTT.

J is TRBJ1-1 and V is TRBV29-1; 11 bases agree with TRBD1. The junction had 20 bases not matched to a gene; V was cut back by 5 bases and J by 6 bases. The CDR3 covers 18 residues. Germline V lookup: CDR1 SQVTM, CDR2 ANQGSEA. The CDR3 nucleotides are TGCAGCGTTCGCACAATCCCGGGACAGGGGGTCATTAGGTCTGAAGCTTTCTTT. The encoded protein is CSVRTIPGQGVIRSEAFF.

The chain carries TRBV7-9 and TRBJ1-4; 11 nucleotides agree with TRBD1. Germline CDR1 reads SEHNR; CDR2 reads FQNEAQ (reference sequence). V gave up 2 bases and J gave up 6 bases; unmatched junction bases: 8. The CDR3 is 17 residues long. The CDR3: CASSLTGTGGWYEKLFF. CDR3 nucleotides: TGTGCCAGCAGCTTAACGGGGACAGGGGGTTGGTATGAAAAACTGTTTTTT.

The CDR3 bases are TGTGCCAGCAGCTTATACCGCTCGGGCACCGGGGAGCTGTTTTTT. Protein product: CASSLYRSGTGELFF. This chain uses TRBV5-6 with TRBJ2-2; D call uncertain. V shed 2 bases and J shed 4 bases, with 12 bases lying between them. Germline V gene data show CDR1 as SGHDT and CDR2 as YYEEEE. The CDR3 loop spans 15 amino acids.

The chain carries TRBV5-4 and TRBJ2-7; TRBD1 is a possible D gene (5 bases). Germline lookup yields CDR1 SGHNT and CDR2 YYREEE (reference sequence). V was shortened by 0 bases and J by 6 bases, with 19 bases between the two germline ends. The CDR3 is made up of 16 amino acids. CDR3 nucleotide sequence: TGTGCCAGCAGCTTGGAGGGGCCCAATACCAAGGCCGAGCAGTACTTC. Translation: CASSLEGPNTKAEQYF.

V gene TRBV6-6 combines with J gene TRBJ2-7, with TRBD2 matching 13 bases. This CDR3 has 16 residues. Trimming took 2 bases from V and 3 from J; bases not matched to a gene: 4. The V gene's germline CDR1 is MNHNY and CDR2 SVGAGI (reference sequence). For the CDR3, the DNA is TGTGCCAGCAGTTACACAAGACTAGCGGGAGGCTACGAGCAGTACTTC. It is translated as CASSYTRLAGGYEQYF.

The chain employs TRBV4-2 and TRBJ2-1; 14 positions agree with TRBD2. CDR1 and CDR2 (germline): LGHNA, YNFKEQ. The J segment lost 7 bases and the V segment lost 3 bases, leaving 8 bases of the junction unmatched. The CDR3 has 17 residues. As DNA, the CDR3 is TGTGCCAGCAGCCAGGGACTAGCGGGGGTTACTCGGAATGAGCAGTTCTTC. This encodes CASSQGLAGVTRNEQFF.

The chain links TRBV19 to TRBJ1-2; 10 positions agree with TRBD1. CDR1 and CDR2 (germline): LNHDA, SQIVND (reference sequence). Losses at the gene ends were 6 bases for V and 5 bases for J; bases not matched to a gene: 6. This CDR3 is built from 14 residues. The CDR3 DNA reads TGTGCCAGTAGCATGGACAGGGGGTGGTATGGCTACACCTTC. Translated: CASSMDRGWYGYTF.

This rearrangement joins TRBV30 to TRBJ2-2, with a possible D match to TRBD1 (5 bases). Germline V gene sequence: CDR1 GTSNPN, CDR2 SVGIG (reference sequence). The CDR3 consists of 15 residues. The germline V and J ends were trimmed by 3 bases and 4 bases, with 15 bases remaining between them. CDR3 sequence (DNA): TGTGCCTGGAGCCGCTTTGGGGCAGCCACCGGGGAGCTGTTTTTT. It translates to CAWSRFGAATGELFF.

In its sample, this clone was seen once. V and J are TRBV18 and TRBJ2-2, with 8 bases fitting TRBD1. Germline CDR1 reads KGHSH; CDR2 reads LQKENI. The length of the CDR3 is 15 residues. With 8 bases clipped from V and 9 bases from J, the junction kept 14 bases outside the gene matches. The CDR3 nucleotides are TGTGCCAGCGCCCCGACAGGGGCCTCTAACAGGGAGCTGTTTTTT. This encodes CASAPTGASNRELFF.

The genes are TRBV5-5 and TRBJ2-4; 7 bases align to TRBD2. With V trimmed by 0 bases and J by 1 base, 7 bases remained unmatched. This CDR3 spans 17 amino acids. Germline CDR1 reads SGHKS; CDR2 reads YYEKEE (reference sequence). This CDR3 reads CASSLAGGLLAKNIQYF. The CDR3 region has the DNA TGTGCCAGCAGCTTGGCCGGGGGGTTACTTGCCAAAAACATTCAGTACTTC.

V usage is TRBV4-1 and J usage is TRBJ1-3; unclear D gene. V shed 2 bases and J shed 0 bases, with 8 bases lying between them. This CDR3 is built from 15 residues. Per the germline V gene, CDR1 is MGHRA and CDR2 is YSYEKL. The CDR3 bases are TGCGCCAGCAGCCAACAGGATGCCTCTGGAAACACCATATATTTT. Translating gives CASSQQDASGNTIYF.

The chain couples TRBV29-1 to TRBJ2-7, with TRBD2 as a possible D gene (5 bases). The CDR3 is made up of 14 amino acids. In germline, CDR1 is SQVTM, CDR2 ANQGSEA. V lost 4 bases and J lost 3, with 16 bases in between. The DNA of the CDR3 is TGCAGCGTTGCCCCCGGACTCTCCGGCTACGAGCAGTACTTC. It translates to CSVAPGLSGYEQYF.

The V and J genes are TRBV2 and TRBJ2-3; TRBD2 agrees at 11 bases. Per the germline V gene, CDR1 is SNHLY and CDR2 is FYNNEI. V shed 6 bases, J shed 2 bases, and the junction held 7 bases outside the gene matches. The CDR3 is made up of 16 amino acids. CDR3 DNA: TGTGCCAGCAGACCCACTAGCGGGAGCTTCACAGATACGCAGTATTTT. Translation: CASRPTSGSFTDTQYF.

This sequence joins TRBV4-3 and TRBJ1-1; a possible D gene is TRBD1 (5 bases). The CDR3 extends over 16 amino acids. The V end was cut by 0 bases, the J end by 1 base, with 12 bases between. CDR1 is LGHNA, CDR2 YSLEER, per germline. CDR3 bases: TGCGCCAGCAGCCAAGATCAAAAGGGGTGGAACACTGAAGCTTTCTTT. It specifies CASSQDQKGWNTEAFF.

This clone was counted a few times. The DNA of the CDR3 is TGCGCCAGCAGCTCAGGACTAGCGGGAATCTCCACCGGGGAGCTGTTTTTT. This sequence encodes CASSSGLAGISTGELFF. The chain employs TRBV5-1 and TRBJ2-2; TRBD2 agrees at 12 bases. This CDR3 spans 17 amino acids. CDR1 and CDR2 from the germline V gene are SGHRS and YFSETQ. V lost 3 bases to trimming and J lost 4 bases; unmatched junction nucleotides: 7.

This clone came up once. The J gene is TRBJ2-5, the V gene TRBV25-1; weak D call: TRBD2 (5 bases). V lost 6 bases, J lost 4 bases, and 9 bases lay in between. This CDR3 has 12 amino acids. From germline, CDR1 is MGHDK and CDR2 SYGVNS. The CDR3 DNA is TGTGCCAGCAGAGGAGGAGGAGAGACCCAGTACTTC. Translation: CASRGGGETQYF. The full variable domain, with the rest looked up from reference TRBV25-1 and TRBJ2-5, is EADIYQTPRYLVIGTGKKITLECSQTMGHDKMYWYQQDPGMELHLIHYSYGVNSTEKGDLSSESTVSRIRTEHFPLTLESARPSHTSQYLCASRGGGETQYFGPGTRLLVL.

The chain is built from TRBV15 and TRBJ2-5, with a tentative D call TRBD2 (6 bases). The CDR3 is 16 amino acids. The V and J ends lost 5 bases and 5 bases respectively, with 21 bases between them. CDR1 and CDR2 (germline): LNHNV, YYDKDF (reference sequence). CDR3 protein: CATSLRGAGRGETQYF. The CDR3 bases are TGTGCCACCAGCCTCCGCGGGGCCGGTCGGGGTGAGACCCAGTACTTC. Using reference TRBV15 and TRBJ2-5 for the parts outside the CDR3, the full variable domain is DAMVIQNPRYQVTQFGKPVTLSCSQTLNHNVMYWYQQKSSQAPKLLFHYYDKDFNNEADTPDNFQSRRPNTSFCFLDIRSPGLGDTAMYLCATSLRGAGRGETQYFGPGTRLLVL.

The V gene is TRBV9, the J gene TRBJ2-5; 9 positions match TRBD1. This CDR3 comprises 16 residues. Germline-derived CDR1 and CDR2 are SGDLS and YYNGEE. With 0 bases clipped from V and 2 bases from J, the junction kept 5 bases outside the gene matches. The DNA for the CDR3 is TGTGCCAGCAGCGTAGGAGGGACAGGGAATCAAGAGACCCAGTACTTC. This codes for CASSVGGTGNQETQYF.

The rearrangement uses TRBV28 and TRBJ2-2; 9 nucleotides align to TRBD2. Germline V gene sequence: CDR1 MDHEN, CDR2 SYDVKM. CDR3 length equals 14 residues. Trimming at V came to 7 bases and at J to 4 bases, leaving 4 bases not matched to a gene. Here the CDR3 DNA reads TGTGCCAGCAAAGCGGGAGGAATCACCGGGGAGCTGTTTTTT. Its protein is CASKAGGITGELFF. The full variable domain, its missing parts supplied by reference TRBV28 and TRBJ2-2, is DVKVTQSSRYLVKRTGEKVFLECVQDMDHENMFWYRQDPGLGLRLIYFSYDVKMKEKGDIPEGYSVSREKKERFSLILESASTNQTSMYLCASKAGGITGELFFGEGSRLTVL.

The chain joins TRBV11-2 to TRBJ2-2; 9 nucleotides agree with TRBD1. The CDR3 extends over 17 amino acids. Trimming took 1 base from V and 6 from J; bases not matched to a gene: 9. Germline loops: CDR1 SGHAT, CDR2 FQNNGV. Here the CDR3 reads CASSLVGGGQGAGELFF. CDR3 DNA sequence: TGTGCCAGCAGCTTAGTGGGGGGGGGACAGGGAGCCGGGGAGCTGTTTTTT.

The V and J genes are TRBV5-8 and TRBJ1-5; possible D gene TRBD1, 5 bases. Germline V CDR1 and CDR2: SGHTS, YDEGEE. This CDR3 comprises 15 residues. The V end lost 0 bases, the J end lost 2 bases, and 9 bases lay between the germline ends. The CDR3 protein is CASSLGWGGNQPQHF. For the CDR3, the DNA is TGTGCCAGCAGCTTGGGATGGGGGGGCAATCAGCCCCAGCATTTT.

This clone was observed a single time. The V call is TRBV15, the J call TRBJ2-5; 14 bases are a match to TRBD2. This CDR3 region has 17 residues. The germline V gene encodes CDR1 LNHNV and CDR2 YYDKDF (reference sequence). The ends lost 5 bases at V and 3 bases at J; junction bases unmatched: 8. DNA for the CDR3: TGTGCCACCAGCCCCTGGACTAGCGGGGGGTTAAAAGAGACCCAGTACTTC. This encodes CATSPWTSGGLKETQYF.

V gene TRBV4-1 combines with J gene TRBJ1-3; 7 bases are a match to TRBD1. Trimming at V came to 4 bases and at J to 1 base, leaving 10 bases not matched to a gene. The CDR3 loop spans 17 amino acids. Germline values: CDR1 MGHRA, CDR2 YSYEKL. The CDR3 DNA is TGCGCCAGCAGCCCCATGACAGGGAGTGGATCTGGAAACACCATATATTTT. It translates to CASSPMTGSGSGNTIYF.

The chain carries TRBV4-1 and TRBJ2-3; a weak D match, TRBD1 (6 bases). Per germline, CDR1 MGHRA and CDR2 YSYEKL. CDR3 size: 16 residues. Trimming shortened V by 0 bases and J by 0 bases, and 10 bases separated the two germline ends. The CDR3 DNA reads TGCGCCAGCAGCCAAGAAAGGGGGAGAAGCACAGATACGCAGTATTTT. Its translation is CASSQERGRSTDTQYF.

The V call is TRBV19, the J call TRBJ2-2; 7 bases map to TRBD1. Germline V gives CDR1 LNHDA, CDR2 SQIVND (reference sequence). V shed 6 bases and J 4 bases; nucleotides not matched to a gene: 5. The CDR3 has 14 residues. In DNA, the CDR3 is TGTGCCAGTAGCCGACAGGGCGGCACCGGGGAGCTGTTTTTT. Its protein is CASSRQGGTGELFF.

This rearrangement joins TRBV25-1 to TRBJ2-1; perhaps TRBD2 as D (5 bases). V was shortened by 1 base and J by 9 bases, with 19 bases between the two germline ends. The CDR3 length is 16 residues. Germline CDR1 and CDR2: MGHDK and SYGVNS. The CDR3 nucleotides read TGTGCCAGCAGTGAATCACTACTAGGATTGGCAGCTGAGCAGTTCTTC. Its protein is CASSESLLGLAAEQFF.

The J gene is TRBJ2-4, the V gene TRBV7-9, with a weak D call TRBD1 (5 bases). From germline, CDR1 is SEHNR and CDR2 FQNEAQ (reference sequence). V lost 2 bases to trimming and J lost 6 bases, with 20 bases between them. The CDR3 loop spans 17 amino acids. The CDR3 region is CASSLRQGGSMGNIQYF. In nucleotides, the CDR3 is TGTGCCAGCAGCTTAAGGCAGGGTGGTAGTATGGGAAACATTCAGTACTTC.

CDR3 loop: CASSVADSYEQYF. Written as DNA, the CDR3 is TGTGCCAGCAGTGTGGCAGACTCCTACGAGCAGTACTTC. The chain uses TRBV9 and TRBJ2-7; D is ambiguous. The CDR3 spans 13 residues. Trimming cost V 5 bases and J 0 bases, with 9 bases left between them. Germline V gene lookup returns CDR1 SGDLS and CDR2 YYNGEE.